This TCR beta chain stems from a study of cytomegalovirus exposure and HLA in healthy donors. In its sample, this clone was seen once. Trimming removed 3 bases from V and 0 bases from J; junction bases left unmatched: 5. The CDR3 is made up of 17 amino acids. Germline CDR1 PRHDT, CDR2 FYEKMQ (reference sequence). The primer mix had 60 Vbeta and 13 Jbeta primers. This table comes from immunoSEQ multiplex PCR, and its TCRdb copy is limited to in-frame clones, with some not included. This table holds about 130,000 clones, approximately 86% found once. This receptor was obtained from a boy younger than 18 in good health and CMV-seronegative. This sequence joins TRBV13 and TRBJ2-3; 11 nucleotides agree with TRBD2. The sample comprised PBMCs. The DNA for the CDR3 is TGTGCCAGCAGCTTCGCTAGCGGGGGGTATAGCACAGATACGCAGTATTTT. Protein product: CASSFASGGYSTDTQYF.